This T cell receptor (beta chain) appears in the sequencing data of a study of blood T cells in healthy people across ages. Donation came from healthy Caucasian individuals in Russia who were aged roughly 6 to 95. Every donor provided 8.5 to 10 milliliters of peripheral blood. General study findings and limits: Getting older went along with TCR beta diversity per million T cells dropping roughly linearly.

Remarks on this clonotype: Antigen: not known.

Then a second PCR, running roughly 6 to 12 cycles, was carried out with a sample-barcoded 5' primer and a J-beta primer mix. A single record per CDR3 protein comes from TCRdb applying MiXCR to the 5' RACE reads. The sample consists of roughly 1.4 million distinct CDR3 sequences, approximately 59% of them appearing once. CDR1 MRHNA and CDR2 SNTAGT come from the germline V gene. V dropped 5 bases and J dropped 4; count of bases not matched to a gene: 4. The CDR3 contains 14 residues. The clonotype was recovered from a man younger than 35 in good health. The rearrangement joins TRBV6-4 to TRBJ2-3; TRBD1 matches at 9 bases. The sequenced sample was blood. CDR3 protein: CASSMGQGPDTQYF. CDR3 DNA: TGTGCCAGCAGTATGGGACAGGGACCAGATACGCAGTATTTT.